The entry below gives a single T cell receptor (beta chain) sequence along with its context. Its target is unknown. The J segment lost 0 bases and the V segment lost 5 bases, leaving 5 bases of the junction unmatched. The CDR3 length is 15 residues. Germline assignment: CDR1 SGHRS and CDR2 YFSETQ. This record comes from a study of T cells in Graves' hyperthyroidism and ophthalmopathy. The study's findings and limits: Model predictions of ophthalmopathy came a median approximately 6 months before onset.

The source material, RNA transcripts, was used to amplify TCR beta CDR3 regions. HTBI primers were used for first-round RT-PCR of the TCR CDR3. One entry per CDR3 protein, called by TCRdb with MiXCR from the multiplex PCR reads. Seen here are under 450,000 distinct CDR3 sequences, around a sixth observed once, and the top ten hold 11% to 15%. The chain uses TRBV5-1 and TRBJ2-7, with 10 nucleotides matching TRBD2. Sequenced: blood. The receptor was isolated from a woman between 18 and 30 years old with Graves' hyperthyroidism. CDR3 sequence: CASRTSGASSYEQYF. CDR3 sequence (DNA): TGCGCCAGCAGAACTAGCGGGGCGAGCTCCTACGAGCAGTACTTC.